Listed below are T cell receptor beta chains from one sample, sequenced in a study of blood T cell repertoires in COVID-19. Using immunoSEQ multiplex PCR, the repertoire was profiled, and TCRdb retains in-frame clones only, with some absent. The data contain fewer than 200,000 clones, roughly four fifths of them singletons. Sequencing used PBMCs or T cells enriched from blood (not recorded which). These receptors all come from a man aged 45-65 years who had recovered from COVID-19. Both conserved end residues are part of each CDR3. A D gene is named only where the DNA matches it firmly. Expanded clones are given a class, and other clones once, few, many or no size at all.

D,J,V,size,DNA,CDR3
TRBD1,TRBJ1-1,TRBV5-1,.,TGCGCCAGCAGCGATCGGACAGGGGGCGGGACTGAAGCTTTCTTT,CASSDRTGGGTEAFF
.,TRBJ2-5,TRBV15,.,TGTGCCACCAGCAGAGATAGGAGACAAGAGACCCAGTACTTC,CATSRDRRQETQYF
.,TRBJ1-2,TRBV7-2,once,TGTGCCAGCAGCTTAGCTAGGACAGAGTATGGCTACACCTTC,CASSLARTEYGYTF
.,TRBJ1-6,TRBV20-1,.,TGCAGTGCTAGTCCCAAACTCGGGTCCTATAATTCACCCCTCCACTTT,CSASPKLGSYNSPLHF
.,TRBJ1-6,TRBV6-5,once,TGTGCCAGCAGTTACCTTCCCAGGGTCGGAGATTCACCCCTCCACTTT,CASSYLPRVGDSPLHF
TRBD2,TRBJ2-2,TRBV3-1/TRBV3-2,.,TGTGCCAGCAGTCCTGGCGGGGGGGCCCGGGAGCTGTTTTTT,CASSPGGGARELFF
.,TRBJ1-4,TRBV7-9,.,TGTGCCAGCAGCTTAGCGGCCGCAACTAATGAAAAACTGTTTTTT,CASSLAAATNEKLFF
.,TRBJ2-4,TRBV11-3,.,TGTGCCAGCAGCGGTTTTTCAGAAAACATTCAGTACTTC,CASSGFSENIQYF
.,TRBJ1-4,TRBV30,few,TGTGCCTGGATTTTATCCTCCGGGAGAACTAATGAAAAACTGTTTTTT,CAWILSSGRTNEKLFF
TRBD2,TRBJ2-1,TRBV27,.,TGTGCCAGCAGTCGAAGCGGGGGGTACAATGAGCAGTTCTTC,CASSRSGGYNEQFF
.,TRBJ1-4,TRBV15,.,TGTGCCACCAGCAGAGATTCGGGAACTGCAACTAATGAAAAACTGTTTTTT,CATSRDSGTATNEKLFF
.,TRBJ1-2,TRBV18,.,TGTGCCAGCTCACCACCGGACTGGGGTGGCTACACCTTC,CASSPPDWGGYTF
.,TRBJ2-1,TRBV6-5,.,TGTGCCAGCAGGGTTCGGGACATTTCCTACAATGAGCAGTTCTTC,CASRVRDISYNEQFF
.,TRBJ1-6,TRBV7-6,.,TGTGCCAGCAGCGTAAGAACTACGAATTCACCCCTCCACTTT,CASSVRTTNSPLHF
TRBD1,TRBJ2-6,TRBV19,.,TGTGCCAGTAGTATAGGATCCGGGACAGGGAGCTCTGGGGCCAACGTCCTGACTTTC,CASSIGSGTGSSGANVLTF
TRBD1,TRBJ1-5,TRBV18,.,TGTGCCAGCTCACCACGGGCCGGGACAGGGGGCTCTTCCCAGCATTTT,CASSPRAGTGGSSQHF
TRBD2,TRBJ2-2,TRBV6-5,few,TGTGCCAGCAACCAACTAGCGGGGGAAACCGGGGAGCTGTTTTTT,CASNQLAGETGELFF
TRBD2,TRBJ2-3,TRBV5-1,once,TGCGCCAGCAGCTTGTTAGCGGGGGGCCCCACAAATACGCAGTATTTT,CASSLLAGGPTNTQYF
.,TRBJ2-1,TRBV7-8,few,TGTGCCAGCAGCTTAAGACCGGGGGGCGCCTACAATGAGCAGTTCTTC,CASSLRPGGAYNEQFF
.,TRBJ2-3,TRBV11-3,.,TGTGCCAGCAGCTTGGCGGGCGCACCCACAGATACGCAGTATTTT,CASSLAGAPTDTQYF
.,TRBJ1-1,TRBV4-1,.,TGCGCCAGCAGCCAACTTACAGGGAGAAACACTGAAGCTTTCTTT,CASSQLTGRNTEAFF
.,TRBJ1-6,TRBV19,.,TGTGCCAGTAGTGGGGGGAGCAATTCACCCCTCCACTTT,CASSGGSNSPLHF
.,TRBJ1-2,TRBV29-1,.,TGCAGCGTTGACCCGGCGGACCGCCGGGGAGGCTACACCTTC,CSVDPADRRGGYTF
.,TRBJ1-5,TRBV7-8,.,TGTGCCAGCAGCCAGCCCGACAGGTCCAATCAGCCCCAGCATTTT,CASSQPDRSNQPQHF
.,TRBJ1-1,TRBV7-3,.,TGTGCCAGCAGCTTATTCCACGACAGGAACACTGAAGCTTTCTTT,CASSLFHDRNTEAFF
.,TRBJ2-3,TRBV7-2,.,TGTGCCAGCAGCCGCCTAGTCAGCGGTGGAGATACGCAGTATTTT,CASSRLVSGGDTQYF
.,TRBJ1-6,TRBV4-2,.,TGTGCCAGCAGCCAAGACGACAGGAGGCTGAGATCCTATAATTCACCCCTCCACTTT,CASSQDDRRLRSYNSPLHF
.,TRBJ1-6,TRBV5-1,.,TGCGCCAGCAGCACCGGCTGGGACTCAAATTCACCCCTCCACTTT,CASSTGWDSNSPLHF
.,TRBJ2-3,TRBV30,.,TGTGCCTGTAGCGGAAGCACAGATACGCAGTATTTT,CACSGSTDTQYF
.,TRBJ1-3,TRBV11-2,few,TGTGCCAGCAGCTTCTCAGGACAGCTTATCTCTGGAAACACCATATATTTT,CASSFSGQLISGNTIYF
TRBD1,TRBJ1-1,TRBV6-1,.,TGTGCCAGCAGTGAACAGGGGGCGGAGAACACTGAAGCTTTCTTT,CASSEQGAENTEAFF
.,TRBJ1-1,TRBV27,.,TGTGCCAGCAGTTCGCCAAGACGGCAGGGGTGGGAAACTTTCTTT,CASSSPRRQGWETFF
TRBD1,TRBJ1-2,TRBV2,.,TGTGCCAGCAGTGCGAGGACAGGGGATAACTATGGCTACACCTTC,CASSARTGDNYGYTF
TRBD2,TRBJ2-6,TRBV7-2,few,TGTGCCAGCAGCCCCTCTAGCGGGGGGATACTCTCGGGGGCCAACGTCCTGACTTTC,CASSPSSGGILSGANVLTF
.,TRBJ1-5,TRBV7-2,.,TGTGCCAGCAGCTTAGGAGGGGGAGTGTATCAGCCCCAGCATTTT,CASSLGGGVYQPQHF
TRBD2,TRBJ2-1,TRBV15,.,TGTGCCACCAGCAGAGATCGGGCTAGCGGGGGGTATTACAATGAGCAGTTCTTC,CATSRDRASGGYYNEQFF
TRBD1,TRBJ2-5,TRBV27,few,TGTGCCAGCAGATTGACAGGGAGAGAGACCCAGTACTTC,CASRLTGRETQYF
TRBD1,TRBJ1-6,TRBV6-5,.,TGTGCCAGCAGGCGACAGGGGACTAATTCACCCCTCCACTTT,CASRRQGTNSPLHF
TRBD2,TRBJ2-5,TRBV2,once,TGTGCCAGCACCAGTGGGACTAGCGGGCCCGTCGAGACCCAGTACTTC,CASTSGTSGPVETQYF
.,TRBJ1-2,TRBV6-5,.,TGTGCCAGCAGTTCGAGCCAGGGTGTAACGAGGGGCTACACCTTC,CASSSSQGVTRGYTF
TRBD2,TRBJ2-1,TRBV5-4,.,TGTGCCAGCAGTCCGAGCGGGGGGGCCGGCGAGCAGTTCTTC,CASSPSGGAGEQFF
TRBD2,TRBJ2-7,TRBV29-1,.,TGCAGCGTTCGACTAGCAGTGGGGGAGCAGTACTTC,CSVRLAVGEQYF
.,TRBJ1-1,TRBV19,.,TGTGCCAGTAGTATAGTTGGAGGAACGGGTTCTGAAGCTTTCTTT,CASSIVGGTGSEAFF
TRBD1,TRBJ1-4,TRBV18,few,TGTGCCAGCTCACCACAGGCGGACAGGGGGCGGACCAAACTGTTTTTT,CASSPQADRGRTKLFF
.,TRBJ2-7,TRBV19,once,TGTGCCAGTAGTATAGATTCGACTAGTCCGTCCTACGAGCAGTACTTC,CASSIDSTSPSYEQYF
TRBD1,TRBJ1-1,TRBV6-5,.,TGTGCCAGCAGCGACAGGGTTGGCACTGAAGCTTTCTTT,CASSDRVGTEAFF
.,TRBJ1-5,TRBV18,.,TGTGCCAGCTCACCGGCCGGCAATCAGCCCCAGCATTTT,CASSPAGNQPQHF
.,TRBJ2-1,TRBV7-6,.,TGTGCCAGCAGCGACCAGGGTTTATCCTACAATGAGCAGTTCTTC,CASSDQGLSYNEQFF
TRBD2,TRBJ2-2,TRBV3-1/TRBV3-2,once,TGTGCCAGCAGCCCCCCTAGCGGGACGAACACCGGGGAGCTGTTTTTT,CASSPPSGTNTGELFF
TRBD1,TRBJ2-6,TRBV19,.,TGTGCCAGTAGGGCAGGGGGCTCCGTAACAGGGGCCAACGTCCTGACTTTC,CASRAGGSVTGANVLTF
TRBD1,TRBJ1-4,TRBV4-3,.,TGCGCCAGCAGCCAATGGGCAGACAGGGTTAATGAAAAACTGTTTTTT,CASSQWADRVNEKLFF
.,TRBJ2-5,TRBV29-1,once,TGCAGCGTTTACCGGTACCAAGAGACCCAGTACTTC,CSVYRYQETQYF
TRBD1,TRBJ1-4,TRBV3-1/TRBV3-2,few,TGTGCCAGCAGCCCCTTCAGGACAGGCTCTAATGAAAAACTGTTTTTT,CASSPFRTGSNEKLFF